This T cell receptor beta chain is from a study of blood T cell repertoires in COVID-19. As for the study in general: The analysed material was cDNA or gDNA that came from T cells, B-cell-depleted T cells, or PBMCs.

This clone was found a few times. This CDR3 has 15 residues. CDR1 is KGHSH and CDR2 is LQKENI in the germline V gene. The J segment lost 8 bases and the V segment lost 5 bases, leaving 13 bases of the junction unmatched. Only in-frame clones appear in the TCRdb table, and some are missing; sequencing was by immunoSEQ multiplex PCR. The table has fewer than 110,000 clones, about three quarters seen once; the top ten hold over 4%. The receptor's source is a man between 65 and 85 years old with acute or convalescent COVID-19. V gene TRBV18 combines with J gene TRBJ1-2; 8 bases line up with TRBD1. Sequenced: peripheral blood. CDR3 in amino acids: CASSTLVDRGGGYTF. As DNA, the CDR3 is TGTGCCAGCTCAACACTCGTCGACAGGGGAGGCGGCTACACCTTC.